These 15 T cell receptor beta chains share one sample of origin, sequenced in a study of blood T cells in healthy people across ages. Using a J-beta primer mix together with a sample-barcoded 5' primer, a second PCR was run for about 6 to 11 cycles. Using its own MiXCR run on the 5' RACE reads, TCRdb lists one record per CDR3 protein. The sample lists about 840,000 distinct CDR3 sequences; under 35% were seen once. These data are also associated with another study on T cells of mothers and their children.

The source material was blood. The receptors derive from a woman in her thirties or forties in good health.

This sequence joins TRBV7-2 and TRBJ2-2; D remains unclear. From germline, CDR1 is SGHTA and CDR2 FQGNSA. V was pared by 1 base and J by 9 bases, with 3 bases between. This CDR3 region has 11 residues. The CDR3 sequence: CASSLVRELFF. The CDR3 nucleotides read TGTGCCAGCAGCTTAGTTAGGGAGCTGTTTTTT.

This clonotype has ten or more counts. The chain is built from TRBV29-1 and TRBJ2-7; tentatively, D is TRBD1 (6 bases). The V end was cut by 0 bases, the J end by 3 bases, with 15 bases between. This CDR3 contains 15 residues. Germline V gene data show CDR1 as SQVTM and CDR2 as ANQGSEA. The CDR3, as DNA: TGCAGCGTTGAAGATTTTGAGGGGGAAAACTACGAGCAGTACTTC. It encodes CSVEDFEGENYEQYF.

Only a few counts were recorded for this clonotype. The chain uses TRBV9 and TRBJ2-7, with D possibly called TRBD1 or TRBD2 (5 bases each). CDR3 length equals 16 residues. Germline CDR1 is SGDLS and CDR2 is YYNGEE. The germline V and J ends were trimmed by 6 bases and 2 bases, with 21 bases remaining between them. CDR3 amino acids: CASTLPEVRGAYEQYF. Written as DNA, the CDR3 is TGTGCCAGCACATTACCCGAGGTTAGAGGGGCCTACGAGCAGTACTTC.

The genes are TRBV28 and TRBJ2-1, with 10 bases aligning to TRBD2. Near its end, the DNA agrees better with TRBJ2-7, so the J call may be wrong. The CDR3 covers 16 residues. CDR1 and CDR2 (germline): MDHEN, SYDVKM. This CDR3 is CASSLLAGGSYNEQYF. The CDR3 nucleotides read TGTGCCAGCAGTTTATTAGCGGGGGGCTCCTACAATGAGCAGTACTTC.

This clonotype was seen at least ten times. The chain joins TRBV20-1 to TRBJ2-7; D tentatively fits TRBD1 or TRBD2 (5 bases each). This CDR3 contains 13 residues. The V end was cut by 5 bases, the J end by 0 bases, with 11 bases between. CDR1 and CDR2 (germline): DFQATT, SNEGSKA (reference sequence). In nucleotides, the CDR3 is TGCAGTGCTCTGGGACCCAGCTCCTACGAGCAGTACTTC. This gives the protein CSALGPSSYEQYF.

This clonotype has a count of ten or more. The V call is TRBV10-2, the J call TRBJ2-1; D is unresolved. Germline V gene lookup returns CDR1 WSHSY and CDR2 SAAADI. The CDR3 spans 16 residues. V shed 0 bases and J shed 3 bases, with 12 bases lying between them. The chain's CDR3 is CASSESGPALYNEQFF. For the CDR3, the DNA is TGCGCCAGCAGTGAGTCAGGCCCAGCCCTCTACAATGAGCAGTTCTTC.

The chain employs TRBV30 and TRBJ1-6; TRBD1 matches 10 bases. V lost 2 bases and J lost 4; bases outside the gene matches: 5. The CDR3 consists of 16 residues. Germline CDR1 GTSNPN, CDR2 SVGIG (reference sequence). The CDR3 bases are TGTGCCTGGAGTTTCCGGGACAGGGGTTATAATTCACCCCTCCACTTT. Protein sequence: CAWSFRDRGYNSPLHF.

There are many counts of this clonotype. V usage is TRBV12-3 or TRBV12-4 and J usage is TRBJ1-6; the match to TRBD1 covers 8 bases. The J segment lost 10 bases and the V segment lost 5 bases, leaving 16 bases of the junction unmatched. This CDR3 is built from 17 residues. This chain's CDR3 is CASSPLGTGLVGSPLHF. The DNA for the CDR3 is TGTGCCAGCAGTCCGTTGGGGACAGGACTAGTTGGCTCACCCCTCCACTTT.

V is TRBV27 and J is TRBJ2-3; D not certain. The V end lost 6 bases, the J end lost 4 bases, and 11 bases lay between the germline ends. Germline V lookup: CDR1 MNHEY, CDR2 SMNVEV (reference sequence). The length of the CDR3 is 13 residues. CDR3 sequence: CASSRSPADTQYF. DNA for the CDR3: TGTGCCAGCAGCAGAAGTCCGGCAGATACGCAGTATTTT.

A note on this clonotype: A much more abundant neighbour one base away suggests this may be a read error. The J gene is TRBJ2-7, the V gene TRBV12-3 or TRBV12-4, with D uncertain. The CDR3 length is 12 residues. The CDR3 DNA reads TGTGTCAGCAGTCCCCAAGCCTACGAGCAGTACTTC. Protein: CVSSPQAYEQYF.

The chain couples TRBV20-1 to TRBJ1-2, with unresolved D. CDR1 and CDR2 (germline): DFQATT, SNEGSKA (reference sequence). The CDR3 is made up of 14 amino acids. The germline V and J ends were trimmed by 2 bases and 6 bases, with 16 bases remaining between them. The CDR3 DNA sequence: TGCAGTGCTAGATGGGATTACGTCCCCAATGGCTACACCTTC. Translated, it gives CSARWDYVPNGYTF.

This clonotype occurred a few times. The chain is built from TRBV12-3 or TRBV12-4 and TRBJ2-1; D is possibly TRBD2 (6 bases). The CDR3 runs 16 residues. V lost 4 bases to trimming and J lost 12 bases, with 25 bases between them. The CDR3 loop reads CASSSQPGLITVWQFF. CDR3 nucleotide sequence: TGTGCCAGCAGTTCCCAACCGGGACTCATAACGGTATGGCAGTTCTTC.

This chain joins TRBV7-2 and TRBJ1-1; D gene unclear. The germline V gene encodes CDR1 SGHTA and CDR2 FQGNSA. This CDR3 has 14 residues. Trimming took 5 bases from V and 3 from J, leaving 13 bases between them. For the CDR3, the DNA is TGTGCCAGCAGCCCTCGGCGATACGACACTGAAGCTTTCTTT. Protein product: CASSPRRYDTEAFF.

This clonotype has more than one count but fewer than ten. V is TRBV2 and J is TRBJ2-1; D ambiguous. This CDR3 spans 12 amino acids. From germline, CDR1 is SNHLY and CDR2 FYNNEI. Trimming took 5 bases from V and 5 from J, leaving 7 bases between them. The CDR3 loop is CASSTQDNEQFF. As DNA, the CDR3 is TGTGCCAGCAGTACCCAGGACAATGAGCAGTTCTTC.

CDR3 nucleotide sequence: TGCAGCGCTGGGGACAGTTACAACGAGCAGTACTTC. The encoded protein is CSAGDSYNEQYF. The chain joins TRBV29-1 to TRBJ2-7, with 7 positions matching TRBD1. The CDR3 runs 12 residues. Germline V CDR1 and CDR2: SQVTM, ANQGSEA. V shed 7 bases, J shed 5 bases, and the junction held 8 bases outside the gene matches.